This T cell receptor beta chain was captured in a study of blood T cell repertoires in COVID-19. Turning to the study itself: Acute and convalescent COVID-19 specimens originated in the United States, Italy and Spain. PBMCs, B-cell-depleted T cells, or T cells were the source of the cDNA or gDNA that made up the material.

The Seattle site enrolled patients during active infection and followed them longitudinally. The CDR3 sequence is 17 residues long. J gave up 4 bases and V 1 base, and 6 bases lay outside the gene matches. Per the germline V gene, CDR1 is SGHVS and CDR2 is FQNEAQ. Clones were sequenced by immunoSEQ multiplex PCR, and TCRdb holds only the in-frame ones, with some missing. Seen here are 150,000 to 180,000 clones, roughly 80% observed once, and the top ten hold 9% to 14%. What was sequenced was peripheral blood. This sequence was found in a woman aged 55-70 years with COVID-19, enrolled during active disease. The gene calls are TRBV7-8 and TRBJ2-1, with 11 positions matching TRBD1. The CDR3 nucleotides read TGTGCCAGCAGCTTAGGAGTGGGGACAGGGGGTTACAATGAGCAGTTCTTC. This gives the protein CASSLGVGTGGYNEQFF. Full variable domain (outside the CDR3, taken from reference TRBV7-8 and TRBJ2-1): GAGVSQSPRYKVAKRGQDVALRCDPISGHVSLFWYQQALGQGPEFLTYFQNEAQLDKSGLPSDRFFAERPEGSVSTLKIQRTQQEDSAVYLCASSLGVGTGGYNEQFFGPGTRLTVL.